The present TCR beta chain was sequenced within a study of blood T cell repertoires in COVID-19. Looking at the study overall: The cDNA or gDNA used as material had been derived from T cells, B-cell-depleted T cells, or PBMCs.

CDR1 is SGHTA and CDR2 is FQGNSA in the germline V gene. This CDR3 spans 14 amino acids. In the case of this clone: A junction end diverges from the germline sequence, so it may reflect a read error.

Per the study methods: Cell counts per sample came from amplifying reference gene primers. Profiled with immunoSEQ multiplex PCR; TCRdb holds only in-frame clones, not every one. Clone size and the V and J calls come from that table; the DNA yielded D and trimming. The sample consists of around 77,000 clones, 82% of them appearing once. The chain joins TRBV7-2 to TRBJ2-7, with TRBD1 identical over 7 bases. Sequences were obtained from peripheral blood. The source is a human donor in a cohort sampled during active COVID-19. The CDR3 region has the DNA TGTGCCAGCAGCTCCTCACGGTCCGACAGGGCCCGGACCTTC. As protein: CASSSSRSDRARTF.